Presented here are 31 T cell receptor beta chains from one specimen sequenced in a study of cytomegalovirus exposure and HLA in healthy donors. Repertoires were generated with immunoSEQ multiplex PCR, while TCRdb's copy carries only in-frame clones and drops some. Found here are about 160,000 clones, less than 90% of them singletons; the top ten hold around 2.3%. Sequencing was done on a sample of PBMCs. The receptor set was obtained from a woman aged 18-30 years in good health and CMV-seronegative.

The chain uses TRBV19 and TRBJ1-4; D ambiguous. Germline V lookup: CDR1 LNHDA, CDR2 SQIVND (reference sequence). Deletions cut 2 bases from V and 7 bases from J, with 14 bases between. The CDR3 has 15 residues. For the CDR3, the DNA is TGTGCCAGTAGTATACAGTCGGGGTCGGGTGAAAAACTGTTTTTT. Translating it yields CASSIQSGSGEKLFF.

The chain employs TRBV19 and TRBJ2-7, with a possible D match to TRBD1 (6 bases). Germline CDR1 reads LNHDA; CDR2 reads SQIVND (reference sequence). V lost 7 bases, J lost 4 bases, and 11 bases lay in between. This CDR3 is 12 amino acids long. CDR3 in DNA: TGTGCCAGTACAGGGGATGGATACGAGCAGTACTTC. Translated: CASTGDGYEQYF.

The chain combines TRBV4-1 with TRBJ2-3; 8 positions agree with TRBD1. The junction had 5 bases not matched to a gene; V was cut back by 6 bases and J by 3 bases. CDR1 and CDR2 from the germline V gene are MGHRA and YSYEKL. The CDR3 covers 14 residues. CDR3 nucleotide sequence: TGCGCCAGCAGACGGACAGGGATAACAGATACGCAGTATTTT. It is translated as CASRRTGITDTQYF.

This clone was found a few times. The rearrangement joins TRBV27 to TRBJ2-2; TRBD2 agrees at 13 bases. Germline V lookup: CDR1 MNHEY, CDR2 SMNVEV (reference sequence). Trimming cost V 7 bases and J 7 bases; bases outside gene matches: 6. CDR3 size: 15 residues. The CDR3 protein is CASKLAGGPGGELFF. The DNA for the CDR3 is TGTGCCAGCAAACTAGCGGGAGGGCCGGGCGGGGAGCTGTTTTTT.

This chain uses TRBV5-6 with TRBJ2-3; TRBD2 agrees at 8 bases. Germline CDR1 and CDR2: SGHDT and YYEEEE. This CDR3 is built from 15 residues. After removal of 1 base from V and 1 base from J, the junction contained 2 bases not matched to a gene. This CDR3 reads CASSLLRGGTDTQYF. CDR3 in DNA: TGTGCCAGCAGCTTGTTGCGGGGGGGCACAGATACGCAGTATTTT. Full variable domain (remainder filled in from reference TRBV5-6 and TRBJ2-3): DAGVTQSPTHLIKTRGQQVTLRCSPKSGHDTVSWYQQALGQGPQFIFQYYEEEERQRGNFPDRFSGHQFPNYSSELNVNALLLGDSALYLCASSLLRGGTDTQYFGPGTRLTVL.

The chain carries TRBV29-1 and TRBJ1-3; 9 nucleotides line up with TRBD1. The length of the CDR3 is 13 residues. Trimming cost V 8 bases and J 4 bases; bases outside gene matches: 6. Germline CDR1 and CDR2: SQVTM and ANQGSEA. CDR3 loop: CSYGGQGGNTIYF. CDR3 DNA: TGCAGCTACGGAGGACAGGGGGGAAACACCATATATTTT.

The table lists this clone with a count of one. The rearrangement links TRBV29-1 to TRBJ1-2, with 10 bases fitting TRBD1. The CDR3 loop spans 13 amino acids. The germline V gene has CDR1 SQVTM and CDR2 ANQGSEA. The V and J ends lost 6 bases and 7 bases, in that order; junction bases with no gene match: 8. The CDR3 DNA follows: TGCAGCGTCGACCAGACAGGGGGCTTTGGCTACACCTTC. Translated, it gives CSVDQTGGFGYTF.

This sequence joins TRBV18 and TRBJ1-1; 8 positions agree with TRBD1. CDR1 and CDR2 (germline): KGHSH, LQKENI. V shed 3 bases, J shed 1 base, and the junction held 1 base outside the gene matches. CDR3 length: 14 amino acids. CDR3 coding DNA: TGTGCCAGCTCACCGGGACAGGCGAACACTGAAGCTTTCTTT. Amino acids: CASSPGQANTEAFF. The variable domain in full, with the rest retrieved from reference TRBV18 and TRBJ1-1, is NAGVMQNPRHLVRRRGQEARLRCSPMKGHSHVYWYRQLPEEGLKFMVYLQKENIIDESGMPKERFSAEFPKEGPSILRIQQVVRGDSAAYFCASSPGQANTEAFFGQGTRLTVV.

This chain joins TRBV18 and TRBJ2-7; TRBD1 might be the D (6 bases). CDR3 length: 11 residues. The V and J ends lost 3 bases and 7 bases respectively, with 7 bases between them. CDR1 KGHSH and CDR2 LQKENI come from the germline V gene. The DNA for the CDR3 is TGTGCCAGCTCACCCGACAGGGAGCAGTACTTC. Encoded protein: CASSPDREQYF.

CDR3 coding DNA: TGTGCCAGCAGCCTTAGGTCGGGTTTCTACGAGCAGTACTTC. It is translated as CASSLRSGFYEQYF. The chain has TRBV6-6 and TRBJ2-7; D remains unclear. Germline V gene lookup returns CDR1 MNHNY and CDR2 SVGAGI (reference sequence). CDR3 length: 14 amino acids. V shed 6 bases and J shed 3 bases, with 15 bases lying between them.

The chain recombines TRBV15 with TRBJ1-5; D remains unclear. The CDR3 is 16 amino acids. V was pared by 4 bases and J by 0 bases, with 13 bases between. The germline V gene encodes CDR1 LNHNV and CDR2 YYDKDF (reference sequence). Here the CDR3 DNA reads TGTGCCACCAGCACCTTCAGACATTATAGCAATCAGCCCCAGCATTTT. Translating it yields CATSTFRHYSNQPQHF.

J is TRBJ1-2 and V is TRBV9; maybe TRBD1 (5 bases). The germline CDR1 and CDR2 sequences are SGDLS and YYNGEE. The CDR3 is 14 residues long. The V end was cut by 3 bases, the J end by 4 bases, with 13 bases between. In DNA, the CDR3 is TGTGCCAGCAGCGGGGGGGAGGTTGGCTATGGCTACACCTTC. It is translated as CASSGGEVGYGYTF.

This clone was seen only a few times. The CDR3 DNA follows: TGTGCCAGCAGTGAAAGGAGGGTCTCCTATGGCTACACCTTC. This translates into CASSERRVSYGYTF. This chain links TRBV2 with TRBJ1-2; D gene unclear. V lost 2 bases to trimming and J lost 4 bases, with 11 bases between them. The CDR3 is 14 amino acids. Germline values: CDR1 SNHLY, CDR2 FYNNEI.

The chain has TRBV27 and TRBJ2-3; TRBD1 might be the D (6 bases). CDR1 is MNHEY and CDR2 is SMNVEV in the germline V gene (reference sequence). Trimming cost V 6 bases and J 2 bases, with 12 bases left between them. CDR3 length: 14 amino acids. The CDR3 protein is CASSRQVVTDTQYF. DNA of the CDR3: TGTGCCAGCAGCAGACAGGTCGTCACAGATACGCAGTATTTT.

The chain employs TRBV11-3 and TRBJ2-2; D is perhaps TRBD2 (6 bases). The CDR3 contains 14 residues. Looked up from germline, CDR1 is SGHNT and CDR2 is YENEEA. Trimming pared 8 bases from V and 7 bases from J, leaving 17 bases between. In DNA, the CDR3 is TGTGCCAGCGGACCGAGCGGGCGTGGCGGGGAGCTGTTTTTT. It specifies CASGPSGRGGELFF. Full variable domain (missing parts from reference TRBV11-3 and TRBJ2-2): EAGVVQSPRYKIIEKKQPVAFWCNPISGHNTLYWYLQNLGQGPELLIRYENEEAVDDSQLPKDRFSAERLKGVDSTLKIQPAELGDSAVYLCASGPSGRGGELFFGEGSRLTVL.

The V call is TRBV5-4, the J call TRBJ2-3, with 12 bases fitting TRBD2. The CDR3 is 17 amino acids. After removal of 2 bases from V and 4 bases from J, the junction contained 8 bases not matched to a gene. Germline loops: CDR1 SGHNT, CDR2 YYREEE (reference sequence). CDR3 nucleotide sequence: TGTGCCAGCAGCTTACCCGGACTAGCGGGAATTCCAGATACGCAGTATTTT. Amino acid sequence: CASSLPGLAGIPDTQYF.

The CDR3 coding sequence is TGTGCCAGCAGCTCAGAGGCTATACCTCGACCCTACGAGCAGTACTTC. Protein product: CASSSEAIPRPYEQYF. This chain joins TRBV7-2 and TRBJ2-7; D is ambiguous. Germline V lookup: CDR1 SGHTA, CDR2 FQGNSA. This CDR3 region has 16 residues. Trimming pared 4 bases from V and 2 bases from J, leaving 18 bases between.

The rearrangement links TRBV27 to TRBJ2-4, with D tentatively TRBD1 (6 bases). The CDR3 contains 15 residues. V shed 7 bases and J shed 3 bases, with 16 bases lying between them. Germline CDR1 reads MNHEY; CDR2 reads SMNVEV (reference sequence). The CDR3 protein is CASTPRGTVKNIQYF. The CDR3 bases are TGTGCCAGCACCCCTAGGGGGACGGTCAAAAACATTCAGTACTTC.

This clone was counted once. The DNA for the CDR3 is TGTGCCAGCAGCTTAGTCGCAGGATATAGCAATCAGCCCCAGCATTTT. It yields the protein CASSLVAGYSNQPQHF. This chain links TRBV7-9 with TRBJ1-5; D is uncertain. Germline V CDR1 and CDR2: SEHNR, FQNEAQ (reference sequence). V was shortened by 1 base and J by 0 bases, with 10 bases between the two germline ends. This CDR3 has 16 residues. Full variable domain (outside the CDR3, taken from reference TRBV7-9 and TRBJ1-5): DTGVSQNPRHKITKRGQNVTFRCDPISEHNRLYWYRQTLGQGPEFLTYFQNEAQLEKSRLLSDRFSAERPKGSFSTLEIQRTEQGDSAMYLCASSLVAGYSNQPQHFGDGTRLSIL.

This sequence joins TRBV10-3 and TRBJ2-1; maybe TRBD1 (5 bases). The germline V gene has CDR1 ENHRY and CDR2 SYGVKD. Trimming cost V 2 bases and J 7 bases, with 18 bases left between them. This CDR3 has 16 amino acids. For the CDR3, the DNA is TGTGCCATCAGTGAGGAAACAGGCCCAACCCTAAATGAGCAGTTCTTC. It codes for CAISEETGPTLNEQFF.

In its sample, this clone was seen a few times. The chain joins TRBV15 to TRBJ1-5; a possible D gene is TRBD1 (6 bases). The CDR3 is 15 amino acids. Germline V CDR1 and CDR2: LNHNV, YYDKDF (reference sequence). Deletions cut 3 bases from V and 11 bases from J, with 20 bases between. The CDR3 DNA follows: TGTGCCACCAGCAGGGGGCGGGGGCGCCAATCGGCCCAGCATTTT. Its protein product is CATSRGRGRQSAQHF.

To note about this clone: The sample holds other DNA sequences that translate to the same CDR3. The chain uses TRBV4-1 and TRBJ1-3; D ambiguous. The germline V gene has CDR1 MGHRA and CDR2 YSYEKL. V dropped 0 bases and J dropped 3 bases, with 9 bases sitting between them. The CDR3 runs to 15 residues. The DNA for the CDR3 is TGCGCCAGCAGCCAAGAGGGAGGAGGTGGAAACACCATATATTTT. Translating it yields CASSQEGGGGNTIYF.

The V call is TRBV5-6, the J call TRBJ1-2; 7 nucleotides agree with TRBD1. This CDR3 contains 13 residues. The V and J ends lost 3 bases and 8 bases, in that order; junction bases with no gene match: 7. The V gene's germline CDR1 is SGHDT and CDR2 YYEEEE. The CDR3 is CASSYRQGGGYTF. For the CDR3, the DNA is TGTGCCAGCAGCTATAGACAGGGCGGCGGCTACACCTTC.

The chain recombines TRBV9 with TRBJ2-1; D unclear. With 0 bases removed from V and 0 bases from J, the gap between germline ends came to 13 bases. The CDR3 contains 17 residues. Germline V gives CDR1 SGDLS, CDR2 YYNGEE. CDR3 in amino acids: CASSVVGRLSSYNEQFF. The CDR3 nucleotides read TGTGCCAGCAGCGTAGTGGGCAGGCTTAGCTCCTACAATGAGCAGTTCTTC.

This clone came up once. The chain employs TRBV4-1 and TRBJ1-1; no definite D call. Per germline, CDR1 MGHRA and CDR2 YSYEKL. The CDR3 extends over 15 amino acids. V dropped 6 bases and J dropped 5 bases, with 19 bases sitting between them. The DNA of the CDR3 is TGCGCCAGCAGTCTCAAGCTGCACCTTGTAACTGAAGCTTTCTTT. As protein: CASSLKLHLVTEAFF.

The table lists this clone with a count of one. The V and J genes are TRBV27 and TRBJ2-7; possible D gene TRBD2, 6 bases. There are 14 residues in the CDR3. Between the trimmed V and J ends, which lost 2 bases and 7 bases, there was a span of 15 bases. Germline V gene data show CDR1 as MNHEY and CDR2 as SMNVEV (reference sequence). The CDR3 coding sequence is TGTGCCAGCAGTTTAAGGGACTCACTGGGTGAGCAGTACTTC. Translation gives CASSLRDSLGEQYF.

The chain carries TRBV2 and TRBJ2-2; perhaps TRBD2 as D (5 bases). The CDR3 covers 13 residues. V was cut by 0 bases and J by 10 bases, with 9 bases left in between. The germline gives CDR1 SNHLY, CDR2 FYNNEI. CDR3 DNA sequence: TGTGCCAGCAGTGAAGCGCTTCGGGAGGAGCTGTTTTTT. The encoded protein is CASSEALREELFF.

The rearrangement uses TRBV6-4 and TRBJ2-3; the D is unclear. Germline lookup yields CDR1 MRHNA and CDR2 SNTAGT. V was pared by 4 bases and J by 0 bases, with 8 bases between. The CDR3 has 14 amino acids. CDR3 in amino acids: CASSASTSTDTQYF. The CDR3 DNA sequence: TGTGCCAGCAGTGCTAGTACTAGCACAGATACGCAGTATTTT.

This chain links TRBV6-5 with TRBJ1-1; D gene ambiguous. Germline-derived CDR1 and CDR2 are MNHEY and SVGAGI. V lost 6 bases, J lost 0 bases, and 8 bases lay in between. CDR3 length equals 13 residues. CDR3 sequence: CASSPTVNTEAFF. CDR3 coding DNA: TGTGCCAGCAGCCCTACAGTGAACACTGAAGCTTTCTTT.

The chain has TRBV7-2 and TRBJ2-7; tentative D call: TRBD2 (5 bases). CDR3 size: 14 residues. Germline V gene sequence: CDR1 SGHTA, CDR2 FQGNSA. Trimming took 8 bases from V and 3 from J, leaving 17 bases between them. The CDR3 loop reads CASQRVESFYEQYF. The CDR3 nucleotides read TGTGCCAGCCAGAGGGTAGAGTCCTTCTACGAGCAGTACTTC.

V is TRBV29-1 and J is TRBJ2-3; the match to TRBD2 covers 7 bases. J lost 6 bases, V lost 4 bases, and 7 bases had no gene match. Germline V CDR1 and CDR2: SQVTM, ANQGSEA. The CDR3 extends over 13 amino acids. The CDR3 DNA sequence: TGCAGCGTTGGGGGGGGGATCGTCGATACGCAGTATTTT. Translation gives CSVGGGIVDTQYF.